The 24 T cell receptor beta chains below come from one sample, sequenced in a study of identical twins. TCRdb reprocessed the 5' RACE reads via MiXCR and lists one record per CDR3 protein. The table records hundreds of thousands of distinct CDR3 sequences, roughly 8.6% of them present only once. These data also featured in a second study, about yellow fever vaccine responses in identical twins.

Sequenced material: memory (CD45RO+) T cells sorted from blood. The receptors come from a woman younger than 30 in good health.

This rearrangement joins TRBV29-1 to TRBJ2-3, with TRBD2 matching over 13 bases. With V trimmed by 5 bases and J by 1 base, 9 bases remained unmatched. Germline lookup yields CDR1 SQVTM and CDR2 ANQGSEA. The CDR3 length is 17 residues. CDR3 residues: CSVLAALAGGGTDTQYF. CDR3 coding DNA: TGCAGCGTTCTCGCGGCACTAGCGGGAGGGGGCACAGATACGCAGTATTTT.

This clonotype was recorded a few times. This chain links TRBV15 with TRBJ1-2, with D maybe TRBD1 (5 bases). The germline gives CDR1 LNHNV, CDR2 YYDKDF (reference sequence). This CDR3 is 14 amino acids long. V dropped 0 bases and J dropped 6 bases, with 11 bases sitting between them. CDR3 loop: CATSRDPGGDGYTF. In nucleotides, the CDR3 is TGTGCCACCAGCAGAGATCCGGGGGGGGATGGCTACACCTTC.

At least ten counts were recorded for this clonotype. This chain links TRBV10-3 with TRBJ1-2; TRBD1 matches at 7 bases. Germline trimming cut 4 bases from V and 4 bases from J; bases unmatched to any gene: 12. Germline CDR1 reads ENHRY; CDR2 reads SYGVKD. This CDR3 contains 16 residues. The CDR3 region is CAISGKRTGEGYGYTF. As DNA, the CDR3 is TGTGCCATCAGTGGTAAAAGGACAGGAGAGGGCTATGGCTACACCTTC.

This clonotype was detected many times. This sequence joins TRBV24-1 and TRBJ2-1; TRBD2 aligns across 7 bases. The CDR3 totals 16 residues. Unmatched junction bases numbered 9, after V lost 3 bases and J lost 5 bases. The germline gives CDR1 KGHDR, CDR2 SFDVKD. The CDR3 DNA is TGTGCCACCAGTGATCCTTTGCGGGAGAAGAACAATGAGCAGTTCTTC. Translation: CATSDPLREKNNEQFF.

This clonotype appeared a few times. The V call is TRBV18, the J call TRBJ2-7, with TRBD2 matching 15 bases. Losses at the gene ends were 4 bases for V and 0 bases for J; bases not matched to a gene: 4. The CDR3 is 17 residues long. Germline V gene lookup returns CDR1 KGHSH and CDR2 LQKENI. The CDR3 nucleotides read TGTGCCAGCTCACTGGGACTAGCGGGAGGTCCCTCCTACGAGCAGTACTTC. Translating gives CASSLGLAGGPSYEQYF.

This clonotype was counted between two and nine times. The rearrangement uses TRBV15 and TRBJ2-3; TRBD1 or TRBD2 may be the D gene (5 bases each). Germline V lookup: CDR1 LNHNV, CDR2 YYDKDF (reference sequence). The CDR3 sequence is 15 residues long. Between the trimmed V and J ends, which lost 5 bases and 2 bases, there was a span of 14 bases. The CDR3 here is CATSPSVGDTDTQYF. The CDR3 nucleotides are TGTGCCACCAGCCCCTCAGTGGGGGACACAGATACGCAGTATTTT.

This chain connects TRBV5-5 to TRBJ2-3; D is unresolved. CDR3 length: 18 amino acids. Germline CDR1 reads SGHKS; CDR2 reads YYEKEE (reference sequence). The germline V and J ends were trimmed by 4 bases and 5 bases, with 26 bases remaining between them. CDR3 protein: CASSPGIAGKPDVDTQYF. Written as DNA, the CDR3 is TGTGCCAGCAGCCCTGGCATAGCTGGCAAACCAGATGTAGATACGCAGTATTTT.

The chain carries TRBV7-6 and TRBJ2-1, with D possibly matching TRBD2 (6 bases). This CDR3 contains 17 residues. V lost 5 bases, J lost 0 bases, and 17 bases lay in between. Germline CDR1 is SGHVS and CDR2 is FNYEAQ. The CDR3 loop reads CASSPTWAGSSYNEQFF. The CDR3 nucleotides are TGTGCCAGCAGCCCCACCTGGGCGGGAAGCTCCTACAATGAGCAGTTCTTC.

This clonotype has a count of ten or more. The chain joins TRBV29-1 to TRBJ2-3, with 12 bases aligning to TRBD2. The V and J ends lost 1 base and 2 bases, in that order; junction bases with no gene match: 4. The V gene's germline CDR1 is SQVTM and CDR2 ANQGSEA. This CDR3 is built from 16 residues. As DNA, the CDR3 is TGCAGCGTTGAAGTCCTAGCGGGGGGGATCACAGATACGCAGTATTTT. This gives the protein CSVEVLAGGITDTQYF.

At least ten counts were recorded for this clonotype. The V call is TRBV27, the J call TRBJ1-1; D ambiguous. The CDR3 runs 13 residues. Trimming removed 7 bases from V and 4 bases from J, with 13 bases in between. CDR1 is MNHEY and CDR2 is SMNVEV in the germline V gene (reference sequence). CDR3 in amino acids: CASMRPLGTEAFF. The CDR3 bases are TGTGCCAGCATGAGACCGTTGGGCACTGAAGCTTTCTTT.

The chain recombines TRBV5-1 with TRBJ2-5, with D unclear. V lost 1 base and J lost 2, with 18 bases in between. This CDR3 has 17 residues. Per the germline V gene, CDR1 is SGHRS and CDR2 is YFSETQ. CDR3 bases: TGCGCCAGCAGCTTGTGGGTCACCCCGAACCGACAAGAGACCCAGTACTTC. The encoded protein is CASSLWVTPNRQETQYF.

In DNA form, the CDR3 reads TGCAGTGCTAGGCGATACGAGACCCAGTTCTTC. Translating gives CSARRYETQFF. V is TRBV20-1 and J is TRBJ2-5, with D unresolved. The J call may be faulty, since TRBJ2-1 better matches the DNA end. Germline V gives CDR1 DFQATT, CDR2 SNEGSKA (reference sequence). CDR3 length: 11 amino acids.

This clonotype has only a few counts. The rearrangement links TRBV6-5 to TRBJ2-1; D is possibly TRBD2 (6 bases). V lost 2 bases and J lost 16, with 24 bases in between. In germline, CDR1 is MNHEY, CDR2 SVGAGI. The CDR3 covers 15 residues. The CDR3 protein is CASSYTSSERPHPFF. Written as DNA, the CDR3 is TGTGCCAGCAGTTACACTAGCTCCGAAAGACCTCATCCCTTCTTC.

This clonotype has more than one count but fewer than ten. This rearrangement joins TRBV2 to TRBJ2-3; TRBD2 aligns across 12 bases. Germline-derived CDR1 and CDR2 are SNHLY and FYNNEI. V shed 11 bases, J shed 5 bases, and the junction held 11 bases outside the gene matches. CDR3 length: 15 residues. CDR3 protein: CALAPTSGRKDTQYF. CDR3 DNA: TGTGCCTTGGCCCCTACTAGCGGGAGGAAAGATACGCAGTATTTT.

This clonotype showed up many times. The chain is built from TRBV7-9 and TRBJ2-1; TRBD1 aligns across 7 bases. The V segment lost 2 bases and the J segment 2 bases; nucleotides outside the gene matches: 6. Germline-derived CDR1 and CDR2 are SEHNR and FQNEAQ (reference sequence). This CDR3 is built from 16 residues. The CDR3 nucleotides read TGTGCCAGCAGCTTACCCGGCCAGGGGGCCTACAATGAGCAGTTCTTC. It codes for CASSLPGQGAYNEQFF.

This clonotype appeared a few times. The chain has TRBV18 and TRBJ2-4, with a possible D match to TRBD1 (5 bases). With 4 bases removed from V and 0 bases from J, the gap between germline ends came to 13 bases. The CDR3 is made up of 16 amino acids. In germline, CDR1 is KGHSH, CDR2 LQKENI. Here the CDR3 reads CASSRDSTLAKNIQYF. In DNA, the CDR3 is TGTGCCAGCTCACGAGACAGCACACTAGCCAAAAACATTCAGTACTTC.

The table lists this clonotype with a few counts. The genes are TRBV5-8 and TRBJ1-4; tentatively, D is TRBD1 (5 bases). V lost 2 bases to trimming and J lost 0 bases, with 11 bases between them. The germline CDR1 and CDR2 sequences are SGHTS and YDEGEE. The CDR3 contains 16 residues. CDR3 amino acids: CASSFGTAPTNEKLFF. Here the CDR3 DNA reads TGTGCCAGCAGCTTCGGGACCGCCCCAACTAATGAAAAACTGTTTTTT.

The V call is TRBV2, the J call TRBJ2-3; D is unclear. The CDR3 covers 15 residues. CDR1 SNHLY and CDR2 FYNNEI come from the germline V gene. V lost 5 bases to trimming and J lost 2 bases, with 14 bases between them. CDR3 residues: CASSPGRMITDTQYF. In DNA form, the CDR3 reads TGTGCCAGCAGTCCCGGACGGATGATCACAGATACGCAGTATTTT.

This clonotype was observed a handful of times. CDR3 nucleotide sequence: TGCGCCAGCAGATATAACACTGAAGCTTTCTTT. Protein sequence: CASRYNTEAFF. V usage is TRBV5-1 and J usage is TRBJ1-1; D is unresolved. CDR1 and CDR2 from the germline V gene are SGHRS and YFSETQ. The CDR3 extends over 11 amino acids. With 5 bases removed from V and 2 bases from J, the gap between germline ends came to 4 bases.

The chain uses TRBV18 and TRBJ2-6; 8 bases line up with TRBD1. CDR1 and CDR2 (germline): KGHSH, LQKENI. CDR3 size: 16 residues. J gave up 1 base and V 8 bases, and 7 bases lay outside the gene matches. The CDR3 nucleotides are TGTGCCAGCGGGGACAGGCAACCTTCTGGGGCCAACGTCCTGACTTTC. It translates to CASGDRQPSGANVLTF.

This clonotype was counted many times. This chain joins TRBV6-1 and TRBJ1-3; TRBD1 matches 10 bases. V lost 6 bases to trimming and J lost 4 bases; unmatched junction nucleotides: 6. CDR1 MNHNS and CDR2 SASEGT come from the germline V gene. The CDR3 is made up of 15 amino acids. The CDR3 spells CASRRQGARGNTIYF. Written as DNA, the CDR3 is TGTGCCAGCAGAAGACAGGGGGCGCGGGGAAACACCATATATTTT.

The genes are TRBV11-1 and TRBJ2-1; D is unclear. CDR1 is SGHAT, CDR2 FQDESV, per germline (reference sequence). There are 18 residues in the CDR3. V shed 5 bases and J shed 5 bases, with 25 bases lying between them. CDR3 sequence: CASSASPRSWILDNEQFF. The CDR3 DNA follows: TGTGCCAGCAGCGCATCGCCCCGTAGCTGGATATTAGACAATGAGCAGTTCTTC.

This chain links TRBV13 with TRBJ1-6, with a possible D match to TRBD1 (5 bases). The V end lost 0 bases, the J end lost 0 bases, and 18 bases lay between the germline ends. The CDR3 totals 20 residues. Looked up from germline, CDR1 is PRHDT and CDR2 is FYEKMQ (reference sequence). CDR3 in DNA: TGTGCCAGCAGCTTAGGCTCTACCAAGACAGCGATCTCCTATAATTCACCCCTCCACTTT. It codes for CASSLGSTKTAISYNSPLHF. The full variable domain, with the rest looked up from reference TRBV13 and TRBJ1-6, is AAGVIQSPRHLIKEKRETATLKCYPIPRHDTVYWYQQGPGQDPQFLISFYEKMQSDKGSIPDRFSAQQFSDYHSELNMSSLELGDSALYFCASSLGSTKTAISYNSPLHFGNGTRLTVT.

This clonotype was counted ten times or more. This CDR3 reads CAISAQNRGSYEQYV. In DNA, the CDR3 is TGTGCCATCAGTGCACAAAACAGGGGGTCCTACGAGCAGTACGTC. The chain carries TRBV10-3 and TRBJ2-7, with 8 bases lining up with TRBD1. CDR1 ENHRY and CDR2 SYGVKD come from the germline V gene. Losses at the gene ends were 4 bases for V and 1 base for J; bases not matched to a gene: 6. This CDR3 contains 15 residues.